These 25 T cell receptor beta chains originate from one sample sequenced in a study of T cells in Graves' hyperthyroidism and ophthalmopathy. TCR beta CDR3 sequences were amplified from RNA transcripts. The primer set for the first-round RT-PCR of the TCR CDR3 was HTBI. TCRdb recomputed calls from the multiplex PCR reads with MiXCR, one row per CDR3 protein. The sample has hundreds of thousands of distinct CDR3 sequences, approximately 40% seen once. Sequencing was done on a sample of blood. Receptors originate from a young man with Graves' hyperthyroidism.

The chain uses TRBV7-6 and TRBJ2-7, with TRBD1 as a possible D gene (6 bases). The CDR3 runs 17 residues. The germline V and J ends were trimmed by 1 base and 1 base, with 17 bases remaining between them. The germline V gene has CDR1 SGHVS and CDR2 FNYEAQ. CDR3 sequence: CASSLEGPTGSSYEQYF. CDR3 bases: TGTGCCAGCAGCTTAGAGGGTCCCACAGGGAGTTCCTACGAGCAGTACTTC.

This chain joins TRBV2 and TRBJ1-4, with TRBD1 matching over 9 bases. Germline trimming cut 4 bases from V and 6 bases from J; bases unmatched to any gene: 3. This CDR3 spans 14 amino acids. CDR1 and CDR2 from the germline V gene are SNHLY and FYNNEI. CDR3 residues: CASSGDRVDEKLFF. CDR3 DNA: TGTGCCAGCAGTGGGGACAGGGTAGATGAAAAACTGTTTTTT.

This clonotype was detected ten times or more. This rearrangement joins TRBV6-5 to TRBJ1-6, with a weak D call TRBD1 (6 bases). Trimming left V 4 bases short and J 9 bases short, with 13 bases between. CDR1 is MNHEY, CDR2 SVGAGI, per germline. This CDR3 contains 14 residues. The CDR3, as DNA: TGTGCCAGCAGTTCACAGGGATACGGTTCACCCCTCCACTTT. The encoded protein is CASSSQGYGSPLHF.

The gene calls are TRBV29-1 and TRBJ2-2; 9 bases are a match to TRBD1. Unmatched junction bases numbered 3, after V lost 3 bases and J lost 7 bases. The CDR3 has 13 amino acids. The V gene's germline CDR1 is SQVTM and CDR2 ANQGSEA. CDR3 nucleotides: TGCAGCGTTGATGGACAGGGGTACGGGGAGCTGTTTTTT. Its protein product is CSVDGQGYGELFF.

This sequence joins TRBV7-2 and TRBJ2-5; D is perhaps TRBD1 or TRBD2 (5 bases each). The CDR3 covers 15 residues. V lost 3 bases, J lost 6 bases, and 17 bases lay in between. Germline lookup yields CDR1 SGHTA and CDR2 FQGNSA. The DNA of the CDR3 is TGTGCCAGCAGCTTGGGCAGTGGGGGTGGAAAGACCCAGTACTTC. It encodes CASSLGSGGGKTQYF.

The table lists this clonotype with many counts. The chain recombines TRBV29-1 with TRBJ2-7, with TRBD1 identical over 7 bases. Unmatched junction bases numbered 7, after V lost 6 bases and J lost 2 bases. This CDR3 region has 13 residues. The germline CDR1 and CDR2 sequences are SQVTM and ANQGSEA. The CDR3 region has the DNA TGCAGCGTCCAGACAGGGAGAACCTACGAGCAGTACTTC. Amino acids: CSVQTGRTYEQYF.

This clonotype was counted ten times or more. The genes are TRBV5-1 and TRBJ2-7, with D perhaps matching TRBD1 (5 bases). Germline V gene lookup returns CDR1 SGHRS and CDR2 YFSETQ. The V gene lost 7 bases and the J gene lost 7 bases, with 15 bases spanning the gap. This CDR3 has 12 residues. As DNA, the CDR3 is TGCGCCAGCGGAACTTTCCAGGGTGAGCAGTACTTC. Encoded protein: CASGTFQGEQYF.

For the CDR3, the DNA is TGTGCCAGCAGCTTGGACGAAACAATCCAAGAGACCCAGTACTTC. This translates into CASSLDETIQETQYF. This rearrangement joins TRBV11-2 to TRBJ2-5; D gene unclear. V was pared by 3 bases and J by 1 base, with 12 bases between. The germline V gene encodes CDR1 SGHAT and CDR2 FQNNGV. The CDR3 loop spans 15 amino acids.

The chain links TRBV6-5 to TRBJ2-6; a possible D gene is TRBD1 (6 bases). Trimming left V 4 bases short and J 2 bases short, with 12 bases between. CDR1 and CDR2 (germline): MNHEY, SVGAGI. This CDR3 has 16 amino acids. Here the CDR3 DNA reads TGTGCCAGCAGTTTAGGCAGGGGACCTGGGGCCAACGTCCTGACTTTC. It yields the protein CASSLGRGPGANVLTF.

This clonotype was seen a single time. Here the CDR3 reads CSVRTSGANVLTF. Here the CDR3 DNA reads TGCAGCGTTCGGACTAGCGGGGCCAACGTCCTGACTTTC. The chain couples TRBV29-1 to TRBJ2-6, with 8 bases aligning to TRBD2. Germline lookup yields CDR1 SQVTM and CDR2 ANQGSEA. Trimming removed 5 bases from V and 4 bases from J; junction bases left unmatched: 1. The CDR3 has 13 amino acids. The whole variable domain, remainder taken from reference TRBV29-1 and TRBJ2-6, is SAVISQKPSRDICQRGTSLTIQCQVDSQVTMMFWYRQQPGQSLTLIATANQGSEATYESGFVIDKFPISRPNLTFSTLTVSNMSPEDSSIYLCSVRTSGANVLTFGAGSRLTVL.

The sample holds a few counts of this clonotype. This chain uses TRBV7-8 with TRBJ2-7; no reliable D call. Trimming left V 3 bases short and J 3 bases short, with 12 bases between. This CDR3 region has 14 residues. Germline V lookup: CDR1 SGHVS, CDR2 FQNEAQ. In DNA, the CDR3 is TGTGCCAGCAGCTTTCTGGGGATACGCTACGAGCAGTACTTC. Translated, it gives CASSFLGIRYEQYF.

This clonotype was observed many times. The chain combines TRBV15 with TRBJ2-7, with D unresolved. V lost 0 bases, J lost 3 bases, and 9 bases lay in between. The CDR3 covers 14 residues. Germline V CDR1 and CDR2: LNHNV, YYDKDF (reference sequence). The CDR3 nucleotides read TGTGCCACCAGCAGAGATCGTAACAGCTACGAGCAGTACTTC. Protein: CATSRDRNSYEQYF.

Many counts were recorded for this clonotype. This chain links TRBV7-2 with TRBJ2-7, with 14 bases lining up with TRBD2. Germline CDR1 reads SGHTA; CDR2 reads FQGNSA. The length of the CDR3 is 14 residues. V trimming: 5 bases; J trimming: 12 bases; junction bases outside the gene matches: 9. The CDR3 nucleotides are TGTGCCAGCAGCCCCGGGACTAGCGGGAGCGATCGGTACTTC. Protein product: CASSPGTSGSDRYF. Using reference TRBV7-2 and TRBJ2-7 for the parts outside the CDR3, the full variable domain is GAGVSQSPSNKVTEKGKDVELRCDPISGHTALYWYRQSLGQGLEFLIYFQGNSAPDKSGLPSDRFSAERTGGSVSTLTIQRTQQEDSAVYLCASSPGTSGSDRYFGPGTRLTVT.

The rearrangement links TRBV29-1 to TRBJ2-5; 8 bases agree with TRBD1. Germline-derived CDR1 and CDR2 are SQVTM and ANQGSEA. CDR3 length equals 11 residues. The V segment lost 8 bases and the J segment 6 bases; nucleotides outside the gene matches: 5. CDR3 sequence reads: CSSRDRQTQYF. The CDR3, as DNA: TGCAGCTCCAGGGACAGGCAGACCCAGTACTTC.

In this sample, this clonotype turned up many times. The rearrangement joins TRBV15 to TRBJ1-5; D gene unclear. CDR3 length equals 13 residues. Germline CDR1 reads LNHNV; CDR2 reads YYDKDF (reference sequence). Trimming stripped 0 bases from V and 9 bases from J, with 9 bases between. The CDR3 protein is CATSRDRESPQHF. DNA of the CDR3: TGTGCCACCAGCAGAGATCGTGAATCGCCCCAGCATTTT. Using reference TRBV15 and TRBJ1-5 for the parts outside the CDR3, the full variable domain is DAMVIQNPRYQVTQFGKPVTLSCSQTLNHNVMYWYQQKSSQAPKLLFHYYDKDFNNEADTPDNFQSRRPNTSFCFLDIRSPGLGDTAMYLCATSRDRESPQHFGDGTRLSIL.

The chain combines TRBV2 with TRBJ2-6; a possible D gene is TRBD2 (7 bases). V lost 1 base and J lost 4, with 8 bases in between. The CDR3 loop spans 15 amino acids. CDR1 SNHLY and CDR2 FYNNEI come from the germline V gene. CDR3 nucleotides: TGTGCCAGCAGTGAAGAGGGGGGGGGGGCCAACGTCCTGACTTTC. Translated: CASSEEGGGANVLTF.

With respect to this clonotype: A read error may explain this, as a much larger clone is one base away. This chain joins TRBV6-6 and TRBJ1-5; TRBD1 matches at 8 bases. The germline V gene has CDR1 MNHNY and CDR2 SVGAGI (reference sequence). The CDR3 loop spans 13 amino acids. J lost 5 bases, V lost 5 bases, and 2 bases had no gene match. The CDR3 DNA follows: TGTGCCAGCAGTGAGACAGGGGATCAGCCCCAGCATTTT. It is translated as CASSETGDQPQHF.

The sample holds a few counts of this clonotype. This chain connects TRBV20-1 to TRBJ1-3; 8 nucleotides match TRBD1. Germline CDR1 reads DFQATT; CDR2 reads SNEGSKA (reference sequence). Trimming cost V 4 bases and J 8 bases; bases outside gene matches: 7. CDR3 size: 13 residues. This CDR3 reads CSATGGAVDTIYF. The CDR3 DNA sequence: TGCAGTGCTACAGGGGGCGCAGTGGACACCATATATTTT.

This clonotype has just a few counts. A junction end diverges from the germline sequence, so it may reflect a read error. This chain links TRBV5-1 with TRBJ2-7; perhaps D is TRBD1 or TRBD2 (5 bases each). CDR3 size: 14 residues. Germline V gene sequence: CDR1 SGHRS, CDR2 YFSETQ. CDR3 sequence reads: CASSPGAAMNEQYF. The CDR3 region has the DNA TGTGCCAGCAGCCCCGGGGCAGCCATGAACGAGCAGTACTTC.

Of note for this clonotype: The junction differs from germline at one of its ends, possibly a read error. The V gene is TRBV20-1, the J gene TRBJ1-2; 8 nucleotides agree with TRBD1. Per the germline V gene, CDR1 is DFQATT and CDR2 is SNEGSKA (reference sequence). CDR3 length equals 13 residues. The CDR3 sequence is CSTRETGDYGYTF. The CDR3 DNA follows: TGCAGTACTAGGGAGACAGGGGACTATGGCTACACCTTC.

This sequence joins TRBV28 and TRBJ2-6; TRBD2 aligns across 7 bases. The CDR3 is 15 amino acids. CDR1 MDHEN and CDR2 SYDVKM come from the germline V gene. The trim removed 6 bases at V and 3 bases at J, leaving 5 bases unmatched. The CDR3 here is CASSRGDYGANVLTF. The DNA for the CDR3 is TGTGCCAGCAGCCGGGGGGACTATGGGGCCAACGTCCTGACTTTC.

The CDR3, as DNA: TGTGCCACCGTGGGCTCCGGGGAGCTGTTTTTT. This codes for CATVGSGELFF. The rearrangement uses TRBV28 and TRBJ2-2, with D uncertain. The CDR3 has 11 residues. Germline CDR1 and CDR2: MDHEN and SYDVKM. With 10 bases removed from V and 6 bases from J, the gap between germline ends came to 9 bases. Complete variable domain (other parts from reference TRBV28 and TRBJ2-2): DVKVTQSSRYLVKRTGEKVFLECVQDMDHENMFWYRQDPGLGLRLIYFSYDVKMKEKGDIPEGYSVSREKKERFSLILESASTNQTSMYLCATVGSGELFFGEGSRLTVL.

For this clonotype: Germline is not matched at one junction end, which may reflect a read error. The V and J genes are TRBV7-3 and TRBJ1-3; no definite D call. In germline, CDR1 is SGHTA, CDR2 FQGTGA. The CDR3 length is 13 residues. CDR3 coding DNA: TGTGCCAGCAGCCCGCCCTCTGGAAGCACCATATATTTT. Translation: CASSPPSGSTIYF.

This clonotype has at least ten counts. The CDR3 is CASSLTRGSNQPQHF. The CDR3 nucleotides are TGTGCCAGCAGCCTCACCCGCGGTAGCAATCAGCCCCAGCATTTT. J is TRBJ1-5 and V is TRBV12-3 or TRBV12-4; no clear D. V lost 6 bases and J 0 bases, leaving 12 bases between the germline ends. CDR3 length: 15 amino acids.

As for this clonotype: A much larger clone differs from this one at a single base, so this may be a read error. This sequence joins TRBV6-5 and TRBJ1-5; D uncertain. CDR3 length: 15 residues. Germline V lookup: CDR1 MNHEY, CDR2 SVGAGI. In DNA form, the CDR3 reads TGTACCAGCAGTTACTCAGTTTACAGCAATCAGCCCCAGCATTTT. Its translation: CTSSYSVYSNQPQHF.